The 8 T cell receptor beta chains reported below all come from one sample, sequenced in a study of T cells in Graves' hyperthyroidism and ophthalmopathy. TCR beta CDR3 sequences were amplified from RNA transcripts. The study used the HTBI primer set for a first-round RT-PCR of the TCR CDR3. TCRdb ran MiXCR on the multiplex PCR reads and lists one entry per CDR3 protein. The sample yields 550,000 to 600,000 distinct CDR3 sequences, roughly 46% seen once. The specimen sequenced was peripheral blood or thyroid tissue (not recorded which). The receptors were sampled from an adult woman with Graves' disease, either hyperthyroidism or ophthalmopathy (not recorded which).

The J gene is TRBJ2-7, the V gene TRBV20-1; 10 bases line up with TRBD1. CDR1 and CDR2 (germline): DFQATT, SNEGSKA (reference sequence). V shed 6 bases and J 7 bases; nucleotides not matched to a gene: 9. There are 13 residues in the CDR3. The CDR3 DNA sequence: TGCAGTGCGTGGGACAGGGGAGGCCAAGAGCAGTACTTC. As protein: CSAWDRGGQEQYF.

In its sample, this clonotype was seen once. The chain recombines TRBV5-1 with TRBJ2-7, with 9 positions matching TRBD2. The V gene's germline CDR1 is SGHRS and CDR2 YFSETQ. The trim removed 4 bases at V and 2 bases at J, leaving 16 bases unmatched. This CDR3 is 18 amino acids long. CDR3: CASSTDPMGSGRTYEQYF. The CDR3 DNA is TGCGCCAGCAGCACAGACCCCATGGGGAGCGGGAGGACCTACGAGCAGTACTTC.

This clonotype was counted a single time. V usage is TRBV20-1 and J usage is TRBJ2-3, with 9 nucleotides matching TRBD1. Germline CDR1 reads DFQATT; CDR2 reads SNEGSKA (reference sequence). The CDR3 is made up of 13 amino acids. V was pared by 4 bases and J by 6 bases, with 5 bases of the junction left unmatched. The CDR3: CSANRGRADTQYF. The CDR3, as DNA: TGCAGTGCTAACAGGGGGCGAGCGGATACGCAGTATTTT.

The gene calls are TRBV19 and TRBJ1-5; D not resolved. The V end was cut by 4 bases, the J end by 5 bases, with 6 bases between. Germline V CDR1 and CDR2: LNHDA, SQIVND (reference sequence). This CDR3 contains 12 residues. CDR3 in amino acids: CASSTLHQPQHF. CDR3 sequence (DNA): TGTGCCAGTAGTACCTTACATCAGCCCCAGCATTTT.

There are many counts of this clonotype. The V and J genes are TRBV11-2 and TRBJ1-6; D is unclear. The germline V gene encodes CDR1 SGHAT and CDR2 FQNNGV. The CDR3 covers 16 residues. Trimming took 5 bases from V and 7 from J, leaving 18 bases between them. The CDR3 region is CASSPRLPEKNSPLHF. The CDR3 coding sequence is TGTGCCAGCAGCCCTCGCTTGCCAGAGAAAAATTCACCCCTCCACTTT.

The table lists this clonotype with many counts. The rearrangement links TRBV6-5 to TRBJ2-7; TRBD2 agrees at 8 bases. J was trimmed by 5 bases and V by 8 bases; bases with no gene match: 8. Looked up from germline, CDR1 is MNHEY and CDR2 is SVGAGI. This CDR3 has 13 amino acids. The DNA for the CDR3 is TGTGCCAGCTCTCGGACTAGCTTCAACGAGCAGTACTTC. Amino acids: CASSRTSFNEQYF.

This clonotype was found a few times. The genes are TRBV20-1 and TRBJ1-5; 7 bases map to TRBD1. The CDR3 is 15 residues long. Unmatched junction bases numbered 8, after V lost 1 base and J lost 5 bases. From germline, CDR1 is DFQATT and CDR2 SNEGSKA (reference sequence). CDR3: CSARATGVDYQPQHF. CDR3 in DNA: TGCAGTGCTAGAGCAACAGGGGTGGATTATCAGCCCCAGCATTTT.

The rearrangement joins TRBV28 to TRBJ1-2; a possible D gene is TRBD1 (6 bases). V was pared by 3 bases and J by 7 bases, with 21 bases between. The CDR3 loop spans 16 amino acids. The germline CDR1 and CDR2 sequences are MDHEN and SYDVKM. As DNA, the CDR3 is TGTGCCAGCAGTTTTCCGTTCTTGTTCAAGGGGGGTGGCTACACCTTC. Translating it yields CASSFPFLFKGGGYTF.